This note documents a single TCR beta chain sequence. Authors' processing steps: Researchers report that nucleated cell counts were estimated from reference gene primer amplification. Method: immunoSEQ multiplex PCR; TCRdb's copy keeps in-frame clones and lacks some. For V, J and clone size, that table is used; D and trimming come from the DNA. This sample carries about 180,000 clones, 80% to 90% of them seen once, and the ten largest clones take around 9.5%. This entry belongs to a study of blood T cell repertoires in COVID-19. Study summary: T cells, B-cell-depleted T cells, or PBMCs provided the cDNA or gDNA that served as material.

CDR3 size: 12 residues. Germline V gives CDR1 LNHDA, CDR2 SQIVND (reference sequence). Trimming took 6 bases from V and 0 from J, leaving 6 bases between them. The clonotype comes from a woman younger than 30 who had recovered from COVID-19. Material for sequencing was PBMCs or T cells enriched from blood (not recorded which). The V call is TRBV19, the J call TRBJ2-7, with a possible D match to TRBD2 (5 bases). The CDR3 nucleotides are TGTGCCAGTAGCGGGGACTCCTACGAGCAGTACTTC. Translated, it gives CASSGDSYEQYF.